This T cell receptor (beta chain) emerged from a study of CXCR3-negative and CXCR3-positive naive CD8 T cells. Turning to this clonotype: What it recognizes is unknown.

The CDR3 spans 11 residues. Germline CDR1 reads SQVTM; CDR2 reads ANQGSEA. 5' RACE that incorporated UMI labels was used to prepare the TRB cDNA libraries. TCRdb reanalyzed the 5' RACE reads and collapses them to one entry per CDR3 protein, without DNA. The sample table sets out 85,000 to 130,000 distinct CDR3 sequences. General study results and limits: A higher hydrophobicity marked the TRB CDR3s of CXCR3-positive naive cells versus CXCR3-negative naive cells.

The gene calls are TRBV29-1 and TRBJ1-1. This receptor was taken from a human donor in good health. Some clones in this sample may be carry-over from other donors' samples. Sequenced sample: naive CXCR3+ CD8+ T cells from blood. Subset defined: CD45RO-CCR7+CD27+CD95- naive CD8+ T cells expressing CXCR3 (TNR3+). CDR3 amino acids: CSVEANTEAFF.